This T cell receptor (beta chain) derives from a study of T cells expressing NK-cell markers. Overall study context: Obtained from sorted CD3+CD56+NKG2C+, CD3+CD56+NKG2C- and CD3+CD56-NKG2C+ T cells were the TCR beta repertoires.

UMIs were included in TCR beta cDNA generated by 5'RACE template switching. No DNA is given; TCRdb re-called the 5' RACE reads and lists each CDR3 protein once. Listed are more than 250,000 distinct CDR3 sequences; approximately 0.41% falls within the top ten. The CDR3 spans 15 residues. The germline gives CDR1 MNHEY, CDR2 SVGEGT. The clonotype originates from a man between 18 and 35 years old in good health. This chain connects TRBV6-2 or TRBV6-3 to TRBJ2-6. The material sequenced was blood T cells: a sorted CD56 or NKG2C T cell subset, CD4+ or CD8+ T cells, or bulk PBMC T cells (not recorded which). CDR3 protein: CASSPTYSGANVLTF.